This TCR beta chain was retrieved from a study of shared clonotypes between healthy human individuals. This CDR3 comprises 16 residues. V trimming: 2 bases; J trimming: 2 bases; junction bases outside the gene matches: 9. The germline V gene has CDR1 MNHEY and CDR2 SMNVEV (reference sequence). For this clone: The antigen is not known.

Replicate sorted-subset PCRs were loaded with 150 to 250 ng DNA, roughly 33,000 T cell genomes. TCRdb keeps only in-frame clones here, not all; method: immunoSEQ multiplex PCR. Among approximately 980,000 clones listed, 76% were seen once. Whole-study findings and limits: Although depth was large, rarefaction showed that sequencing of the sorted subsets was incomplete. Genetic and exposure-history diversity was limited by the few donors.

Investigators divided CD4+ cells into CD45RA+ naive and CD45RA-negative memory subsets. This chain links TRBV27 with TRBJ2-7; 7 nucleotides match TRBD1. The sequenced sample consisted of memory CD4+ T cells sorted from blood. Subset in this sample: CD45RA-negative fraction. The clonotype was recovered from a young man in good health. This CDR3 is CASSLAQTGSTYEQYF. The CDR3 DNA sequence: TGTGCCAGCAGTTTAGCTCAGACAGGGTCAACCTACGAGCAGTACTTC.